The rows below give T cell receptor beta chains drawn from one sample of a study of blood T cell repertoires in COVID-19. The table came from immunoSEQ multiplex PCR; TCRdb's copy has only in-frame clones and leaves some out. The data hold some 100,000 clones, with 86% observed a single time. Material: peripheral blood. The receptor source for this set is a man aged 45-60 years with acute or convalescent COVID-19. Both conserved end residues are part of each CDR3. Each record gives: D gene, clone size, J gene, V gene, CDR3 DNA, CDR3 protein. D genes are given only for firm matches. Some rows mark clone size as missing; the rest say once, few, many or name a class of expanded clone.

NA	few	TRBJ2-3	TRBV5-6	TGTGCCAGCAGCGCCTGGGACACTAGCACAGATACGCAGTATTTT	CASSAWDTSTDTQYF
TRBD1	NA	TRBJ1-2	TRBV19	TGTGCCAGTAGTGGGACAGGGACGGGTAATGGCTACACCTTC	CASSGTGTGNGYTF
TRBD1	NA	TRBJ2-2	TRBV29-1	TGCAGCGGATGGACAGGGTCCGGGGAGCTGTTTTTT	CSGWTGSGELFF
NA	NA	TRBJ1-3	TRBV9	TGTGCCAGCAGCGAGTCAGGGAAACAGGCCATATATTTT	CASSESGKQAIYF
TRBD1	few	TRBJ1-6	TRBV12-3/TRBV12-4	TGTGCCAGCGGGGGACAGAGTAATTCACCCCTCCACTTT	CASGGQSNSPLHF
TRBD2	NA	TRBJ2-7	TRBV19	TGTGCCAGTAGTATAGGCTCCCACGGGATAGCGGGAGGGCACTACGAGCAGTACTTC	CASSIGSHGIAGGHYEQYF
TRBD1	NA	TRBJ1-1	TRBV14	TGTGCCAGCAGCCTCACAGGGGGTACTGAAGCTTTCTTT	CASSLTGGTEAFF
TRBD2	NA	TRBJ2-2	TRBV7-2	TGTGCCAGCAGCTTTAGCGGGAGGGATACCGGGGAGCTGTTTTTT	CASSFSGRDTGELFF
TRBD2	NA	TRBJ2-1	TRBV7-9	TGTGCCAGCAGCTCCGGGACTAGCGGGAAGGGCTCCTACAATGAGCAGTTCTTC	CASSSGTSGKGSYNEQFF
TRBD1	NA	TRBJ1-1	TRBV5-5	TGTGCCAGCAGCTTGAGCACAGGGGGTACTGAAGCTTTCTTT	CASSLSTGGTEAFF
NA	NA	TRBJ2-1	TRBV2	TGTGCCAGCAGGGCCGGGACAAGCTACAATGAGCAGTTCTTC	CASRAGTSYNEQFF
TRBD1	once	TRBJ1-1	TRBV12-3/TRBV12-4	TGTGCCAGCAGTTTTGGGGCAGGGGGTGAAGCTTTCTTT	CASSFGAGGEAFF
NA	NA	TRBJ1-1	TRBV11-1	TGTGCCAGCAGCGCGTGGGAGGCGGGTTACACTGAAGCTTTCTTT	CASSAWEAGYTEAFF
TRBD1	NA	TRBJ2-5	TRBV24-1	TGTGCCACCAGTGAGGGACCGGGACAGGGGCCCGGTTCTTCACCCCAAGAGACCCAGTACTTC	CATSEGPGQGPGSSPQETQYF
NA	few	TRBJ2-7	TRBV5-1	TGCGCCAGCAGCTTGAATATCGACGAGCAGTACTTC	CASSLNIDEQYF
TRBD1	NA	TRBJ2-1	TRBV10-1	TGCGCCAGCAGTGCGGGACAGGGGACATACAATGAGCAGTTCTTC	CASSAGQGTYNEQFF
TRBD1	NA	TRBJ1-3	TRBV3-1/TRBV3-2	TGTGCCAGCAGCCAGTATTCAGGGGGCCTCTCTGGAAACACCATATATTTT	CASSQYSGGLSGNTIYF
NA	few	TRBJ2-7	TRBV9	TGTGCCAGCAGCGGGGGGCCAGGGCCCCAGTACGAGCAGTACTTC	CASSGGPGPQYEQYF
TRBD1	few	TRBJ1-5	TRBV5-8	TGTGCCAGCAGCTTGCCGGGACAGCGGAATCAGCCCCAGCATTTT	CASSLPGQRNQPQHF
TRBD2	once	TRBJ2-2	TRBV19	TGTGCCAGTAGGGCTAGCGGGTTCGCGAACACCGGGGAGCTGTTTTTT	CASRASGFANTGELFF
NA	NA	TRBJ1-2	TRBV19	TGTGCCAGTAGTATAGGAGGGTTTTTAGGGTATGGCTACACCTTC	CASSIGGFLGYGYTF
NA	NA	TRBJ1-3	TRBV6-5	TGTGCCAGCAGGCGACAGGTCTCTGGAAACACCATATATTTT	CASRRQVSGNTIYF
NA	NA	TRBJ2-2	TRBV7-3	TGTGCCAGCAGCTTAACACGAGGCACCGGGGAGCTGTTTTTT	CASSLTRGTGELFF
NA	NA	TRBJ2-7	TRBV10-3	TGTGCCATCAGTGAGTCTTTAGATCTCAACTCCTACGAGCAGTACTTC	CAISESLDLNSYEQYF
NA	NA	TRBJ1-5	TRBV3-1/TRBV3-2	TGTGCCAGCAGCCCCACCTTAACACGCCAGCCCCAGCATTTT	CASSPTLTRQPQHF